This T cell receptor beta chain is from a study of blood T cell repertoires in COVID-19. V lost 8 bases to trimming and J lost 5 bases, with 15 bases between them. The CDR3 is 13 amino acids. Germline V CDR1 and CDR2: MNHNY, SVGAGI (reference sequence). This clone was counted a single time. Measured with immunoSEQ multiplex PCR; TCRdb has only the in-frame clones, and not every one. Here the sample spans roughly 250,000 clones, more than 85% being singletons. The TCR originated in a middle-aged man who had recovered from COVID-19. The specimen was PBMCs or T cells enriched from blood (not recorded which). The gene calls are TRBV6-6 and TRBJ1-1; possible D gene TRBD1, 5 bases. The chain's CDR3 is CASHVGGSTEAFF. Here the CDR3 DNA reads TGTGCCAGCCACGTGGGGGGGTCAACTGAAGCTTTCTTT.